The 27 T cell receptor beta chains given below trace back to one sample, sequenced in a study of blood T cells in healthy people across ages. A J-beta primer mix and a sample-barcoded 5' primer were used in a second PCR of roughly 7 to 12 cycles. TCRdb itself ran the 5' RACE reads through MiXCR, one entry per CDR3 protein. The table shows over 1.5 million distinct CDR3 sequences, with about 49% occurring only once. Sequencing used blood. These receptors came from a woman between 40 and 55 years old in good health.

This chain's CDR3 is CASSQDLGPGVIEKLFF. CDR3 bases: TGCGCCAGCAGCCAAGATCTCGGCCCAGGGGTTATTGAAAAACTGTTTTTT. The rearrangement uses TRBV4-3 and TRBJ1-4; D possibly corresponds to TRBD1 (6 bases). Between the trimmed V and J ends, which lost 0 bases and 7 bases, there was a span of 18 bases. The CDR3 consists of 17 residues. Germline CDR1 reads LGHNA; CDR2 reads YSLEER.

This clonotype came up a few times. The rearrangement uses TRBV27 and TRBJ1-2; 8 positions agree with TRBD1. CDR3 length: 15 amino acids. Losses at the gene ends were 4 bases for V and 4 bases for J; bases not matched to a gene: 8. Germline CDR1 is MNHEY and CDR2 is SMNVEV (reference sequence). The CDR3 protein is CASSSTGGRSYGYTF. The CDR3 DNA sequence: TGTGCCAGCAGTTCCACAGGGGGAAGGAGCTATGGCTACACCTTC.

The CDR3 DNA follows: TGCGCCAGCAGCCAAATGGGGGGACTAGCTGGGGAGCAGTACTTC. It codes for CASSQMGGLAGEQYF. The chain links TRBV4-1 to TRBJ2-5, with 9 bases lining up with TRBD2. Germline CDR1 MGHRA, CDR2 YSYEKL. V was clipped by 2 bases and J by 11 bases; unmatched bases: 12. The CDR3 has 15 residues.

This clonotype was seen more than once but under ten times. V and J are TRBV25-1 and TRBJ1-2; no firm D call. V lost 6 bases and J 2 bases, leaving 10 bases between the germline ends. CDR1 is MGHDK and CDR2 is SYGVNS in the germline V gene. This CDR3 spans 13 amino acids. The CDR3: CASSAIQNYGYTF. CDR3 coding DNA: TGTGCCAGCAGCGCCATACAGAACTATGGCTACACCTTC.

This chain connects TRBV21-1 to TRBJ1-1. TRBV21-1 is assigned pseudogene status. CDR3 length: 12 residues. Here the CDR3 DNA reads TGTGCCAGCAGCCAACCCCGACCTGAAGCTTTCTTT. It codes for CASSQPRPEAFF.

CDR3 in amino acids: CASSPSTSVSSYEQYF. The CDR3 DNA reads as TGTGCCAGCTCACCTTCCACTAGCGTTAGCTCCTACGAGCAGTACTTC. The chain uses TRBV18 and TRBJ2-7; 7 bases are shared with TRBD2. Germline V CDR1 and CDR2: KGHSH, LQKENI. J was trimmed by 0 bases and V by 3 bases; bases with no gene match: 8. CDR3 length equals 16 residues. Supplemented by reference TRBV18 and TRBJ2-7, the full variable domain reads NAGVMQNPRHLVRRRGQEARLRCSPMKGHSHVYWYRQLPEEGLKFMVYLQKENIIDESGMPKERFSAEFPKEGPSILRIQQVVRGDSAAYFCASSPSTSVSSYEQYFGPGTRLTVT.

CDR3: CASSPGSPYNQPQHF. In DNA, the CDR3 is TGTGCCAGTAGCCCGGGTTCTCCGTACAATCAGCCCCAGCATTTT. The genes are TRBV19 and TRBJ1-5; D not resolved. There are 15 residues in the CDR3. Trimming shortened V by 6 bases and J by 3 bases, and 15 bases separated the two germline ends. Germline CDR1 and CDR2: LNHDA and SQIVND (reference sequence).

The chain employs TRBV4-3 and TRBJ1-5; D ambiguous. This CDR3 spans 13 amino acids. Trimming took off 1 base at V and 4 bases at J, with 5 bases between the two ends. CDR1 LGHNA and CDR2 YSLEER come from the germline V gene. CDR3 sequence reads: CASSQAVNQPQHF. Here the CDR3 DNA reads TGCGCCAGCAGCCAAGCGGTGAATCAGCCCCAGCATTTT.

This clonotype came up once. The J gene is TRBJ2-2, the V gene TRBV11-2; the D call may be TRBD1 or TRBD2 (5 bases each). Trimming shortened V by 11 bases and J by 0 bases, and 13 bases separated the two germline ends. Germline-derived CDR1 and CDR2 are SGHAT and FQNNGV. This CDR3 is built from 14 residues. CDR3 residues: CALRGSSNTGELFF. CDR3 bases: TGTGCCCTTCGGGGCAGTTCGAACACCGGGGAGCTGTTTTTT. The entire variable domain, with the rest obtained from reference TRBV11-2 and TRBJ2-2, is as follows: EAGVAQSPRYKIIEKRQSVAFWCNPISGHATLYWYQQILGQGPKLLIQFQNNGVVDDSQLPKDRFSAERLKGVDSTLKIQPAKLEDSAVYLCALRGSSNTGELFFGEGSRLTVL.

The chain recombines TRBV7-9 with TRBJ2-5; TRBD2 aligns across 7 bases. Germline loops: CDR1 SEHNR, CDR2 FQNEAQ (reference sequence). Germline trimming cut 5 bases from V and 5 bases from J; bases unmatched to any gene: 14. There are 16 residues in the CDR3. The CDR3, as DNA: TGTGCCAGCAGCCCTTTATCGGGGGGTCTGAGGGAGACCCAGTACTTC. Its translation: CASSPLSGGLRETQYF. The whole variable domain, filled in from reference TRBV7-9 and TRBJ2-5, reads DTGVSQNPRHKITKRGQNVTFRCDPISEHNRLYWYRQTLGQGPEFLTYFQNEAQLEKSRLLSDRFSAERPKGSFSTLEIQRTEQGDSAMYLCASSPLSGGLRETQYFGPGTRLLVL.

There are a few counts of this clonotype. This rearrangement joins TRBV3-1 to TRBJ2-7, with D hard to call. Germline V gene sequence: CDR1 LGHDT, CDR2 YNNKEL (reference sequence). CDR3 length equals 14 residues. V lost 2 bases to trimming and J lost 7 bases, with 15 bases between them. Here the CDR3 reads CASSQQCVLWEQYF. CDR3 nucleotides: TGTGCCAGCAGCCAACAGTGTGTCTTATGGGAGCAGTACTTC.

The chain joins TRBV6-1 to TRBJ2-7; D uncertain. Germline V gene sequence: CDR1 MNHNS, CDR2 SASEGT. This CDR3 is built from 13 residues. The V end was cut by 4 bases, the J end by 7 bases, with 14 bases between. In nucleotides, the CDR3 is TGTGCCAGCAGTGGAGTCCCGGGCTATGAGCAGTACTTC. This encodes CASSGVPGYEQYF.

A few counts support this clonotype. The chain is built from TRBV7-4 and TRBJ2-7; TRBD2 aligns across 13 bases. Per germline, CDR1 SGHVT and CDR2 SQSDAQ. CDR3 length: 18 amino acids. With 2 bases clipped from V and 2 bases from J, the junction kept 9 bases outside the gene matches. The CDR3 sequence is CASSLTGTSGVRAYEQYF. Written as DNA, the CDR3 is TGTGCCAGCAGCTTAACCGGGACTAGCGGGGTTCGCGCCTACGAGCAGTACTTC.

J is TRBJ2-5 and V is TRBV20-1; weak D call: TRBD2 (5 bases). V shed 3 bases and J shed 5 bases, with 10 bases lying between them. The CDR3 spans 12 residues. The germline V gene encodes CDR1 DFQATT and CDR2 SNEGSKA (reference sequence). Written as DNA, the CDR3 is TGCAGTGCTAGGGACTCTTTGGAGACCCAGTACTTC. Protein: CSARDSLETQYF.

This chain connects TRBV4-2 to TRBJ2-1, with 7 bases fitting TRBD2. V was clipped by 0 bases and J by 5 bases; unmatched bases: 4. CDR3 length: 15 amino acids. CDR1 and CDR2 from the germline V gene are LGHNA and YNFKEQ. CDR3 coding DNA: TGTGCCAGCAGCCAAGATCAGCGGGGAAACAATGAGCAGTTCTTC. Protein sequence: CASSQDQRGNNEQFF.

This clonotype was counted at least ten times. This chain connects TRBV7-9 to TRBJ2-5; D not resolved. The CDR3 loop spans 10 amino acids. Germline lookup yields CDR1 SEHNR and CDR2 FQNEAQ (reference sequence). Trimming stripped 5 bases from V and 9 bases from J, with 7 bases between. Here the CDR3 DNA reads TGTGCCAGCAGCCCCGAGGCCCAGTACTTC. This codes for CASSPEAQYF.

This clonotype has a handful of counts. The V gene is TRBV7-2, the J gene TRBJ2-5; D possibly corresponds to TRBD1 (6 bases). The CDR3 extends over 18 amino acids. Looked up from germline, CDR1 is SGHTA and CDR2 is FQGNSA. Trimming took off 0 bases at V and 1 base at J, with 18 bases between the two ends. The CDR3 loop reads CASSLAPGTRNIQETQYF. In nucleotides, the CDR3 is TGTGCCAGCAGCTTAGCGCCAGGGACACGTAATATCCAAGAGACCCAGTACTTC. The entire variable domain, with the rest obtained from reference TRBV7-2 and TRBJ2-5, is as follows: GAGVSQSPSNKVTEKGKDVELRCDPISGHTALYWYRQSLGQGLEFLIYFQGNSAPDKSGLPSDRFSAERTGGSVSTLTIQRTQQEDSAVYLCASSLAPGTRNIQETQYFGPGTRLLVL.

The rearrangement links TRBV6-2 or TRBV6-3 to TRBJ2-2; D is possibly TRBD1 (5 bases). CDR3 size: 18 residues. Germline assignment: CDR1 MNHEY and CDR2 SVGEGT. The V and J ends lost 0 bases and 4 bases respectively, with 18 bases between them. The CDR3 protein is CASSYSATDTVTTGELFF. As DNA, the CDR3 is TGTGCCAGCAGTTACTCGGCGACGGACACCGTAACCACCGGGGAGCTGTTTTTT.

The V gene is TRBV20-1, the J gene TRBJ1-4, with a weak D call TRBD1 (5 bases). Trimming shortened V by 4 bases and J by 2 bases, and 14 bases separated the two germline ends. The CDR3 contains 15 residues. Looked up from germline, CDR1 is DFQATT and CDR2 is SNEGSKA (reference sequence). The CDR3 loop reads CSAMSSQGTNEKLFF. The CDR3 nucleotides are TGCAGTGCTATGAGTTCGCAGGGTACTAATGAAAAACTGTTTTTT.

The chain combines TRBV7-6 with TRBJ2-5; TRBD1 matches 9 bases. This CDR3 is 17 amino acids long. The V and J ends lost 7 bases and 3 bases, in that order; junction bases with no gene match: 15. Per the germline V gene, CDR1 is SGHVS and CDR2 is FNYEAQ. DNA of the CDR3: TGTGCCAGCACCGACATTTTCCCGGGACAGGGAGAAGAGACCCAGTACTTC. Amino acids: CASTDIFPGQGEETQYF. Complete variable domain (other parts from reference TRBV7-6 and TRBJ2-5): GAGVSQSPRYKVTKRGQDVALRCDPISGHVSLYWYRQALGQGPEFLTYFNYEAQQDKSGLPNDRFSAERPEGSISTLTIQRTEQRDSAMYRCASTDIFPGQGEETQYFGPGTRLLVL.

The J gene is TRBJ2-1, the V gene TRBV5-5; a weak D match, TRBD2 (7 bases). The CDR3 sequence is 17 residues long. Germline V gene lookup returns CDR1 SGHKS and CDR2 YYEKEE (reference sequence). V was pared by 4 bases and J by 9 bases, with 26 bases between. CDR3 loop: CASSPLTGTGGGGEQFF. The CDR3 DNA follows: TGTGCCAGCAGCCCATTAACCGGGACTGGGGGAGGGGGTGAGCAGTTCTTC.

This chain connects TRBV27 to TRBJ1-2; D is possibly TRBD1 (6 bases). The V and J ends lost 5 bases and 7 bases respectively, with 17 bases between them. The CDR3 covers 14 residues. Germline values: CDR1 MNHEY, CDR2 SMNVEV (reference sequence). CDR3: CASSGGQGSAGYTF. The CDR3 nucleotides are TGTGCCAGCAGTGGGGGGCAGGGTTCGGCTGGCTACACCTTC.

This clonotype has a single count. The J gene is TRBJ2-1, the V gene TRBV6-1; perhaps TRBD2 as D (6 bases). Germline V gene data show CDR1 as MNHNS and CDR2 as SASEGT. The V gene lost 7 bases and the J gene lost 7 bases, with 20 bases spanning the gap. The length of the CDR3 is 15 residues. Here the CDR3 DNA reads TGTGCCAGCACTCTCCCCGGGACTGGGTTTAATGAGCAGTTCTTC. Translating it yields CASTLPGTGFNEQFF.

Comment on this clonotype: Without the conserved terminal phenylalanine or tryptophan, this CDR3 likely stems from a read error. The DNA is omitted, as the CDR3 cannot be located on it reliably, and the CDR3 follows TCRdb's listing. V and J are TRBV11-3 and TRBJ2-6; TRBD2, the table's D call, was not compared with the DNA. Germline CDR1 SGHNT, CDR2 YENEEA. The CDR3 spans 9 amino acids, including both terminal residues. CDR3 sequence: CASSLGGLA.

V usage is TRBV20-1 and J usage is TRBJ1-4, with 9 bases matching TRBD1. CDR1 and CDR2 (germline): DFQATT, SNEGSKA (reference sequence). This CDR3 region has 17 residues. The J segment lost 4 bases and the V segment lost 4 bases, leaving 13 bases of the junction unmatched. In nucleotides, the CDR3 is TGCAGTGCTACCACAGGGGGCGAGCTGGGGTATAATGAAAAACTGTTTTTT. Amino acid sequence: CSATTGGELGYNEKLFF.

The CDR3 nucleotides read TGCAGTGCTAGAGATCCAGGGGGACAGGGGGCCGGCATTCAGTACTTC. Translation gives CSARDPGGQGAGIQYF. This rearrangement joins TRBV20-1 to TRBJ2-4, with 12 bases fitting TRBD1. The CDR3 contains 16 residues. Germline V gene lookup returns CDR1 DFQATT and CDR2 SNEGSKA (reference sequence). Trimming removed 0 bases from V and 9 bases from J; junction bases left unmatched: 9.

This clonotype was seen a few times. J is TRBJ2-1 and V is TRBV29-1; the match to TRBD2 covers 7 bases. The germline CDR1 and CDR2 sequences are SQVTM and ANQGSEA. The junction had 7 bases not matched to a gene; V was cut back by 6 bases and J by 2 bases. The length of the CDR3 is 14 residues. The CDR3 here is CSVGDGGTYNEQFF. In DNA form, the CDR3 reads TGCAGCGTGGGGGACGGGGGGACCTACAATGAGCAGTTCTTC.